This TCR beta chain was observed in a study of radiotherapy plus CTLA-4 blockade in lung cancer. Study-wide results and caveats: In blood, tumor-derived TCR clones expanded after radiotherapy plus ipilimumab.

Germline values: CDR1 LGHNA, CDR2 YNFKEQ. V shed 0 bases and J shed 5 bases, with 4 bases lying between them. This CDR3 contains 12 residues. Turning to this clone: Antigen specificity is unknown.

Libraries were prepared by immunoSEQ multiplex PCR; TCRdb keeps only in-frame clonotypes and omits some of them. The sample includes tens of thousands of clones, 60% to 80% of them seen just once. This receptor was identified in a human donor with non-small cell lung cancer whose response to radiotherapy plus ipilimumab could not be evaluated. The chain is built from TRBV4-2 and TRBJ2-5; D unclear. The input for sequencing was peripheral blood, taken from a patient treated with radiotherapy plus ipilimumab. CDR3 coding DNA: TGTGCCAGCAGCCAAGATCTGGAGACCCAGTACTTC. This translates into CASSQDLETQYF.